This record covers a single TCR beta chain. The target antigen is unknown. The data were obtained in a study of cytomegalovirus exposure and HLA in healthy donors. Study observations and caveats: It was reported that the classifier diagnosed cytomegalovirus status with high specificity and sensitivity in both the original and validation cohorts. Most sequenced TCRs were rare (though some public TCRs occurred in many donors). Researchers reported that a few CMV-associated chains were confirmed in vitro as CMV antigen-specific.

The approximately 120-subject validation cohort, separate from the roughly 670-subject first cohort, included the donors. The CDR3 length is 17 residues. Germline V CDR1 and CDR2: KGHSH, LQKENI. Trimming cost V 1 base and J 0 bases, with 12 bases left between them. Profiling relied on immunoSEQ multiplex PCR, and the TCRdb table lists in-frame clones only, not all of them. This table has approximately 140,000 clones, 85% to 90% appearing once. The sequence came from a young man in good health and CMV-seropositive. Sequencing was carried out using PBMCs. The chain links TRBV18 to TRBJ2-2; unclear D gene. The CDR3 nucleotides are TGTGCCAGCTCACCACGGCTCCTAGACGCGAACACCGGGGAGCTGTTTTTT. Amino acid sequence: CASSPRLLDANTGELFF. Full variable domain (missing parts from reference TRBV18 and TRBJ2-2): NAGVMQNPRHLVRRRGQEARLRCSPMKGHSHVYWYRQLPEEGLKFMVYLQKENIIDESGMPKERFSAEFPKEGPSILRIQQVVRGDSAAYFCASSPRLLDANTGELFFGEGSRLTVL.